Shown below are 21 T cell receptor beta chains from a single sample sequenced in a study of blood T cell repertoires in COVID-19. Profiling relied on immunoSEQ multiplex PCR, and the TCRdb table lists in-frame clones only, not all of them. The sample holds about 160,000 clones, 70% to 80% seen once. The sequenced sample was peripheral blood. These receptors all come from a woman aged 60 to 75 with COVID-19, enrolled during active disease.

The chain is built from TRBV5-4 and TRBJ2-1; no clear D gene. The CDR3 spans 16 residues. V shed 1 base and J shed 8 bases, with 19 bases lying between them. Germline V gives CDR1 SGHNT, CDR2 YYREEE (reference sequence). This CDR3 reads CASSLSLGPAGDEQFF. CDR3 bases: TGTGCCAGCAGCTTGAGTTTGGGCCCCGCAGGCGATGAGCAGTTCTTC. Full variable domain (outside the CDR3, taken from reference TRBV5-4 and TRBJ2-1): ETGVTQSPTHLIKTRGQQVTLRCSSQSGHNTVSWYQQALGQGPQFIFQYYREEENGRGNFPPRFSGLQFPNYSSELNVNALELDDSALYLCASSLSLGPAGDEQFFGPGTRLTVL.

The CDR3 spells CASSLGGVTGELFF. CDR3 bases: TGTGCCAGCAGCTTAGGGGGGGTGACCGGGGAGCTGTTTTTT. The rearrangement joins TRBV11-3 to TRBJ2-2; weak D call: TRBD2 (6 bases). Between the trimmed V and J ends, which lost 1 base and 5 bases, there was a span of 8 bases. Germline CDR1 reads SGHNT; CDR2 reads YENEEA. CDR3 size: 14 residues.

The chain carries TRBV7-8 and TRBJ2-2, with a weak D call TRBD1 (6 bases). V lost 2 bases and J 6 bases, leaving 16 bases between the germline ends. CDR3 length: 16 amino acids. Germline values: CDR1 SGHVS, CDR2 FQNEAQ. The CDR3, as DNA: TGTGCCAGCAGCTTATCAGCCCCGAAGGGGGCCGGGGAGCTGTTTTTT. Its translation is CASSLSAPKGAGELFF.

The genes are TRBV7-9 and TRBJ2-2, with a possible D match to TRBD1 (6 bases). Germline loops: CDR1 SEHNR, CDR2 FQNEAQ (reference sequence). Trimming took off 5 bases at V and 0 bases at J, with 13 bases between the two ends. The CDR3 runs 16 residues. The DNA for the CDR3 is TGTGCCAGCAGCCATTACAGGGCCGCGAACACCGGGGAGCTGTTTTTT. Its protein is CASSHYRAANTGELFF.

V and J are TRBV27 and TRBJ2-1, with D possibly TRBD2 on 5 matching bases. The germline CDR1 and CDR2 sequences are MNHEY and SMNVEV (reference sequence). CDR3 length: 15 amino acids. V was trimmed by 0 bases and J by 7 bases, leaving 13 bases between them. CDR3 protein: CASSLSTGISNEQFF. The CDR3 bases are TGTGCCAGCAGTTTATCGACCGGGATCTCGAATGAGCAGTTCTTC.

The gene calls are TRBV10-3 and TRBJ1-2; D not certain. V was clipped by 3 bases and J by 4 bases, with 15 bases between them. The germline V gene encodes CDR1 ENHRY and CDR2 SYGVKD. This CDR3 spans 15 amino acids. For the CDR3, the DNA is TGTGCCATCAGTGACCCGGGGAGAGCTGGCTATGGCTACACCTTC. It is translated as CAISDPGRAGYGYTF.

In DNA form, the CDR3 reads TGTGCCAGCAGCTGGGGACTAGCGAACTACGAGCAGTACTTC. As protein: CASSWGLANYEQYF. This chain joins TRBV7-2 and TRBJ2-7, with 10 bases lining up with TRBD2. The CDR3 runs 14 residues. V lost 4 bases and J lost 3; bases outside the gene matches: 3. The germline V gene encodes CDR1 SGHTA and CDR2 FQGNSA.

The chain combines TRBV10-3 with TRBJ2-1; perhaps TRBD1 as D (6 bases). Trimming removed 0 bases at V and 6 bases at J, with 18 bases between. CDR3 size: 17 residues. Germline V gene data show CDR1 as ENHRY and CDR2 as SYGVKD. CDR3 residues: CAISESTRGQGFNEQFF. The CDR3 DNA reads TGTGCCATCAGTGAGTCGACTCGAGGGCAGGGGTTCAATGAGCAGTTCTTC.

The chain is built from TRBV18 and TRBJ2-5, with D perhaps matching TRBD1 (6 bases). CDR3 length equals 17 residues. Looked up from germline, CDR1 is KGHSH and CDR2 is LQKENI. Trimming pared 1 base from V and 1 base from J, leaving 16 bases between. CDR3 in amino acids: CASSPLSPGTLQETQYF. DNA for the CDR3: TGTGCCAGCTCACCACTCTCTCCCGGGACACTCCAAGAGACCCAGTACTTC.

This clone was found once. The rearrangement uses TRBV3-1 (or the pseudogene TRBV3-2) and TRBJ1-2; weak D call: TRBD1 (6 bases). The CDR3 is 16 residues long. V lost 2 bases and J lost 3, with 16 bases in between. CDR1 and CDR2 from the germline V gene are LGHDT and YNNKEL (reference sequence). CDR3 in DNA: TGTGCCAGCAGCCAAATTCCAGGGGTTTTGTACTATGGCTACACCTTC. The encoded protein is CASSQIPGVLYYGYTF.

The rearrangement links TRBV11-2 to TRBJ2-3; perhaps TRBD2 as D (5 bases). V gave up 4 bases and J gave up 3 bases, with 11 bases separating them. Germline V CDR1 and CDR2: SGHAT, FQNNGV. CDR3 length equals 14 residues. The CDR3 bases are TGTGCCAGCAGCTCCGAGGGCCTTACAGATACGCAGTATTTT. Its translation is CASSSEGLTDTQYF.

This chain uses TRBV15 with TRBJ1-3; a weak D match, TRBD1 (6 bases). The CDR3 is made up of 15 amino acids. From germline, CDR1 is LNHNV and CDR2 YYDKDF (reference sequence). The germline V and J ends were trimmed by 3 bases and 6 bases, with 15 bases remaining between them. Here the CDR3 reads CATSSWDIGQNTIYF. Written as DNA, the CDR3 is TGTGCCACCAGCAGTTGGGACATAGGGCAAAACACCATATATTTT. Full variable domain (outside the CDR3, taken from reference TRBV15 and TRBJ1-3): DAMVIQNPRYQVTQFGKPVTLSCSQTLNHNVMYWYQQKSSQAPKLLFHYYDKDFNNEADTPDNFQSRRPNTSFCFLDIRSPGLGDTAMYLCATSSWDIGQNTIYFGEGSWLTVV.

The chain employs TRBV7-2 and TRBJ2-6; D call uncertain. The V end lost 0 bases, the J end lost 0 bases, and 9 bases lay between the germline ends. Germline V CDR1 and CDR2: SGHTA, FQGNSA. The CDR3 has 17 residues. CDR3 sequence reads: CASSLAVQLSGANVLTF. CDR3 coding DNA: TGTGCCAGCAGCTTAGCGGTACAGCTCTCTGGGGCCAACGTCCTGACTTTC. Full variable domain (outside the CDR3, taken from reference TRBV7-2 and TRBJ2-6): GAGVSQSPSNKVTEKGKDVELRCDPISGHTALYWYRQSLGQGLEFLIYFQGNSAPDKSGLPSDRFSAERTGGSVSTLTIQRTQQEDSAVYLCASSLAVQLSGANVLTFGAGSRLTVL.

V is TRBV19 and J is TRBJ2-2; D gene ambiguous. The CDR3 covers 11 residues. Trimming pared 10 bases from V and 7 bases from J, leaving 10 bases between. The germline CDR1 and CDR2 sequences are LNHDA and SQIVND (reference sequence). In DNA, the CDR3 is TGTGCCACCATTTTGCGCGGGGAGCTGTTTTTT. It specifies CATILRGELFF.

This chain links TRBV13 with TRBJ2-7; D is unresolved. CDR1 and CDR2 (germline): PRHDT, FYEKMQ (reference sequence). CDR3 length: 13 amino acids. V was cut by 5 bases and J by 6 bases, with 14 bases left in between. DNA of the CDR3: TGTGCCAGCAGCCAAACCTCTAGGAGCGAGCAGTACGTC. This codes for CASSQTSRSEQYV.

The rearrangement joins TRBV9 to TRBJ2-6; D uncertain. CDR3 length equals 16 residues. The germline V gene encodes CDR1 SGDLS and CDR2 YYNGEE. Trimming stripped 0 bases from V and 0 bases from J, with 7 bases between. Here the CDR3 reads CASSVVEDSGANVLTF. CDR3 coding DNA: TGTGCCAGCAGCGTAGTAGAGGACTCTGGGGCCAACGTCCTGACTTTC.

This chain uses TRBV5-1 with TRBJ2-3; D not resolved. Trimming took 0 bases from V and 2 from J, leaving 10 bases between them. Germline CDR1 and CDR2: SGHRS and YFSETQ. This CDR3 is built from 15 residues. CDR3: CASSLGTLFTDTQYF. CDR3 DNA: TGCGCCAGCAGCTTGGGCACATTATTCACAGATACGCAGTATTTT.

V is TRBV27 and J is TRBJ2-5; D is ambiguous. Trimming shortened V by 4 bases and J by 7 bases, and 19 bases separated the two germline ends. CDR3 length equals 15 residues. CDR1 and CDR2 from the germline V gene are MNHEY and SMNVEV (reference sequence). Written as DNA, the CDR3 is TGTGCCAGCAGTTCGAACTTAGCAGCCCTAAGGACCCAGTACTTC. This encodes CASSSNLAALRTQYF.

This chain connects TRBV29-1 to TRBJ1-4; a possible D gene is TRBD1 (5 bases). Trimming cost V 7 bases and J 11 bases, with 20 bases left between them. The germline V gene has CDR1 SQVTM and CDR2 ANQGSEA. The CDR3 covers 13 residues. Written as DNA, the CDR3 is TGCAGCGCGGGGGGACTGCGGGAACGGAAACTGTTTTTT. This sequence encodes CSAGGLRERKLFF.

This rearrangement joins TRBV4-1 to TRBJ2-1; TRBD2 might be the D (6 bases). From germline, CDR1 is MGHRA and CDR2 YSYEKL. The CDR3 is made up of 16 amino acids. The V end lost 4 bases, the J end lost 2 bases, and 15 bases lay between the germline ends. The CDR3 spells CASSRGGERPYNEQFF. In nucleotides, the CDR3 is TGCGCCAGCAGCCGCGGAGGGGAGCGACCCTACAATGAGCAGTTCTTC.

The genes are TRBV9 and TRBJ2-3; weak D call: TRBD2 (7 bases). V lost 2 bases and J 1 base, leaving 14 bases between the germline ends. This CDR3 has 16 residues. CDR1 SGDLS and CDR2 YYNGEE come from the germline V gene. The DNA of the CDR3 is TGTGCCAGCAGCGTGAGGGGGGGCATGGGCACAGATACGCAGTATTTT. This gives the protein CASSVRGGMGTDTQYF.